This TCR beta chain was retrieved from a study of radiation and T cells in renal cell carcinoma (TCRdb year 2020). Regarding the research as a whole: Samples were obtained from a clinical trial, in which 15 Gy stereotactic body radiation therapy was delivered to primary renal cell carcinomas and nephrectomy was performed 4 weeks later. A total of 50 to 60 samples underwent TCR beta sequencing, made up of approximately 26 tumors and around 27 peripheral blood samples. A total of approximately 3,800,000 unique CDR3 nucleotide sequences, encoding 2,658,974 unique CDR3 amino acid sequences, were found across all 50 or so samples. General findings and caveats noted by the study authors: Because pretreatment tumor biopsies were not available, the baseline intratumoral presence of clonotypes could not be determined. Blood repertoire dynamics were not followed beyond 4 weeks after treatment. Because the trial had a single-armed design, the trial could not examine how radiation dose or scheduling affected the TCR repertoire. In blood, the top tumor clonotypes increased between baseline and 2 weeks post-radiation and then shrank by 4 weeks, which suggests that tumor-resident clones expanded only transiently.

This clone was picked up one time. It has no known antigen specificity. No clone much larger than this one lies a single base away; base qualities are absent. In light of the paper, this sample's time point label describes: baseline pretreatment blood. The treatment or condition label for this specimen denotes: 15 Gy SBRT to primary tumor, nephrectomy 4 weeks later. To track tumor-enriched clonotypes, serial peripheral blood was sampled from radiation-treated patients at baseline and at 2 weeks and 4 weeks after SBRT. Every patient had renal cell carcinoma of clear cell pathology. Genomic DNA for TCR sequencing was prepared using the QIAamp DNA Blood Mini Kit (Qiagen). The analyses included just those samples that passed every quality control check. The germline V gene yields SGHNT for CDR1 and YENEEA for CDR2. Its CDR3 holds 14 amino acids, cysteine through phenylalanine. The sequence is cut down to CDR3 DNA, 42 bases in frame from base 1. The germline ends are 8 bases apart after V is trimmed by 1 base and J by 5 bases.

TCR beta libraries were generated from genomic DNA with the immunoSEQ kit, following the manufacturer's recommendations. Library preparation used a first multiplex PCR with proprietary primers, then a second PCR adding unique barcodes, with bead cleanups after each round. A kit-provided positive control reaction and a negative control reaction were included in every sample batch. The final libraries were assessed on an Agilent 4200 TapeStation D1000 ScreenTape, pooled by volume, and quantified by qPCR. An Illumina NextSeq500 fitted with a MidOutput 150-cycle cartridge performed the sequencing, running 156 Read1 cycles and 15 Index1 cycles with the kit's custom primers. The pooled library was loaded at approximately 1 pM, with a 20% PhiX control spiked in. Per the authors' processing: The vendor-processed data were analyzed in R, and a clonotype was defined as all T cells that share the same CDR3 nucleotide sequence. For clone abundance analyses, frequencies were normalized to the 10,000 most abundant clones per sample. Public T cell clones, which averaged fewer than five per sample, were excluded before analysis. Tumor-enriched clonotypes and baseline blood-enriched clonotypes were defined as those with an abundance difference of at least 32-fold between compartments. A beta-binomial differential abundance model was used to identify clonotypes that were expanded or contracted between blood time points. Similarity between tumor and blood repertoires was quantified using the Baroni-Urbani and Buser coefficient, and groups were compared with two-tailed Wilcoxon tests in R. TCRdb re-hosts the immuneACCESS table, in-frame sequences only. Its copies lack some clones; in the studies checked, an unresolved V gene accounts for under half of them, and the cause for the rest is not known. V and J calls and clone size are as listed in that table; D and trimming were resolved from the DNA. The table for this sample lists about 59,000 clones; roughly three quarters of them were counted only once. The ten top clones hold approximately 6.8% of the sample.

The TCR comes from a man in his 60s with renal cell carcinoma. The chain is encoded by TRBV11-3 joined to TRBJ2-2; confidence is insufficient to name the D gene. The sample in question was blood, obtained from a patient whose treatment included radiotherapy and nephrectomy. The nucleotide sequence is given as TGTGCCAGCAGCTTAGGGGTTCAGACCGGGGAGCTGTTTTTT. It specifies CASSLGVQTGELFF.